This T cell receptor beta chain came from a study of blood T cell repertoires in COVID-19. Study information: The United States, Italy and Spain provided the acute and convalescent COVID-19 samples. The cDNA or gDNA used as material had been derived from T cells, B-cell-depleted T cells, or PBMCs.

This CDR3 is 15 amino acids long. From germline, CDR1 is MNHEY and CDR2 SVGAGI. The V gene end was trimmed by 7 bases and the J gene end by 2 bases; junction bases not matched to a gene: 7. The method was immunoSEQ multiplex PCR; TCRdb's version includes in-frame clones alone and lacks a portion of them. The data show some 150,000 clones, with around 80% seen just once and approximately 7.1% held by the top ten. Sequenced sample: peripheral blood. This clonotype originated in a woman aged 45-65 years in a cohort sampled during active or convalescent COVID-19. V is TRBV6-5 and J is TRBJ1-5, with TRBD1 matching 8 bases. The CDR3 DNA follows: TGTGCCAGCACCGACGGACAGGGCCGCAATCAGCCCCAGCATTTT. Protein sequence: CASTDGQGRNQPQHF.